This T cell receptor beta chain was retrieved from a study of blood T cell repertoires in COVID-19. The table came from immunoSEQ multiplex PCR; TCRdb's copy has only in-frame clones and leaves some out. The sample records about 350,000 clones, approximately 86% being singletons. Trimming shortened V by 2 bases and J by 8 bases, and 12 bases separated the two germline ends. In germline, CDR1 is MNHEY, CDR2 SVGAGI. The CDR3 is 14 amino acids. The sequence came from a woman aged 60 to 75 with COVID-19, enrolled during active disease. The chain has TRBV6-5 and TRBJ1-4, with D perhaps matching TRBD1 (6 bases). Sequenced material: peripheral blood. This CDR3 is CASSYPGGGEKLFF. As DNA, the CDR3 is TGTGCCAGCAGTTACCCGGGAGGGGGGGAAAAACTGTTTTTT.